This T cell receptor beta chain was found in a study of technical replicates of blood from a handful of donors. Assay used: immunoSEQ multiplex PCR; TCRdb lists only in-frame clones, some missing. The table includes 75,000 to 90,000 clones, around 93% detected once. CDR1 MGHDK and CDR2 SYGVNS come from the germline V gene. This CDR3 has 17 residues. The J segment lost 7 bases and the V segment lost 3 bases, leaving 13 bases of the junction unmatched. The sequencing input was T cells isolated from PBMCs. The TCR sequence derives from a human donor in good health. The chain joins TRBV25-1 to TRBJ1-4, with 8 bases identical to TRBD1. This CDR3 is CASSDHGQGMVGEKLFF. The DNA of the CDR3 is TGTGCCAGCAGTGATCACGGACAGGGAATGGTCGGTGAAAAACTGTTTTTT.